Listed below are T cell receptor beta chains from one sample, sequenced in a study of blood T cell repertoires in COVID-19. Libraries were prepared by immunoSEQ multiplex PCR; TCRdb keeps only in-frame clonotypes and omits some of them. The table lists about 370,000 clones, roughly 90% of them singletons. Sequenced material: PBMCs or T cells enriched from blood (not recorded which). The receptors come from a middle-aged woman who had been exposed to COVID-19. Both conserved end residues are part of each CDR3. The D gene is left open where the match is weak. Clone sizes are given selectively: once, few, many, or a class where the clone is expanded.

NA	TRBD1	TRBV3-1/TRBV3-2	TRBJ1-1	TGTGCCAGCAGCCAAAGGACAGGGACTGAAGCTTTCTTT	CASSQRTGTEAFF
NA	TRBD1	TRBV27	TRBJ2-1	TGTGCCAGCACCAGAGCAGGGGGACAGGGCTACAATGAGCAGTTCTTC	CASTRAGGQGYNEQFF
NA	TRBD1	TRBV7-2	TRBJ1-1	TGTGCCAGCAGCTTAACCGGGACAGGTGAAGCTTTCTTT	CASSLTGTGEAFF
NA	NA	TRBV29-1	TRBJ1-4	TGCAGCGTTGAGAGTGACCAGGGCGGTGAAAAACTGTTTTTT	CSVESDQGGEKLFF
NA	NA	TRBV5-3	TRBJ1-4	TGTGCCAGCATTGGTTTTACAGGGTGTAAGGATGAAAAACTGTTTTTT	CASIGFTGCKDEKLFF
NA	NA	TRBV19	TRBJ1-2	TGTGCCAGTAGTGTGGCAGGAGGGTCGGGAGGCTACACCTTC	CASSVAGGSGGYTF
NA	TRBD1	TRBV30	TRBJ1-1	TGTGCCTGGACGACAGGGTCCACTGAAGCTTTCTTT	CAWTTGSTEAFF
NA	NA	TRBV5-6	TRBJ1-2	TGTGCCAGCAGCTTGTACGGGAAAAATGGCTACACCTTC	CASSLYGKNGYTF
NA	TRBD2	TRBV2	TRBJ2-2	TGTGCCAGCCTTAGCGGGACTCACACCGGGGAGCTGTTTTTT	CASLSGTHTGELFF
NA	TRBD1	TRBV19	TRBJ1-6	TGTGCCAGTAGGGCGGACAGGGTTAATTCACCCCTCCACTTT	CASRADRVNSPLHF
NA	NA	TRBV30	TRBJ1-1	TGTGCCTGGAGTGTAAGCCAACTCGCTGAAGCTTTCTTT	CAWSVSQLAEAFF
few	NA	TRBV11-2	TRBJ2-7	TGTGCCAGCAGCTTAGTAGGACTTACCTACGAGCAGTACTTC	CASSLVGLTYEQYF
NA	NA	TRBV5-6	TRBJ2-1	TGTGCCAGCAGCGATCCAGGGTCCGGGACAAGGAATGAGCAGTTCTTC	CASSDPGSGTRNEQFF
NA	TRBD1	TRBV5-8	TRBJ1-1	TGTGCCAGCAGAAGGACAGGGGGGTCCACTGAAGCTTTCTTT	CASRRTGGSTEAFF
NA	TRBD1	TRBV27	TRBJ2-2	TGTGCCAGCAGTCCTACAGCAGGGGGCGCCGGGGGCGGGGAGCTGTTTTTT	CASSPTAGGAGGGELFF
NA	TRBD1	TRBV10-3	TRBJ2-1	TGTGCCATCAGCGCCCGACAGGGGTCCTACAATGAGCAGTTCTTC	CAISARQGSYNEQFF
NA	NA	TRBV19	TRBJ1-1	TGTGCCAGTAGAGGGGTGAACACTGAAGCTTTCTTT	CASRGVNTEAFF
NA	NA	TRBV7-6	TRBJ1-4	TGTGCCAGCAGCCGAGAAAAGGTTCAGGCTAATGAAAAACTGTTTTTT	CASSREKVQANEKLFF
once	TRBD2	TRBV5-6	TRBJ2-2	TGTGCCAGCAGCTTGGGACTAGCGGGGTGGACCGGGGAGCTGTTTTTT	CASSLGLAGWTGELFF
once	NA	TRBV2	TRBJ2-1	TGTGCCAGCAGTGAACGATGGCATGAGCAGTTCTTC	CASSERWHEQFF
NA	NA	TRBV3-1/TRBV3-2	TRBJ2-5	TGTGCCAGCAGCCAAGCGGGGGAGACCCAGTACTTC	CASSQAGETQYF
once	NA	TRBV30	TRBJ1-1	TGTGCCTGGACCCCAGCGGATATGAACACTGAAGCTTTCTTT	CAWTPADMNTEAFF
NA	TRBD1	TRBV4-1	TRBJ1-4	TGCGCCAGCAGCCAAGGCAGGGGGCACGAAAAACTGTTTTTT	CASSQGRGHEKLFF
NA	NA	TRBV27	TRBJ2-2	TGTGCCAGCCGATCGTTACAAACCTCCACCGGGGAGCTGTTTTTT	CASRSLQTSTGELFF
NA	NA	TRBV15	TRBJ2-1	TGTGCCACCAGCCCCATGGGAGTTTACAATGAGCAGTTCTTC	CATSPMGVYNEQFF
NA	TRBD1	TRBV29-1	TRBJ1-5	TGCAGCGCTCGCTATGGGACAGCAGATCAGCCCCAGCATTTT	CSARYGTADQPQHF
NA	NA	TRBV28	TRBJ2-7	TGTGCCAGCAGTCCCCCTGGGTTGCGGGTCGACTCCTACGAGCAGTACTTC	CASSPPGLRVDSYEQYF
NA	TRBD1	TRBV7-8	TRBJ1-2	TGTGCCAGCAGGTTACACCCCACAGGGGGCGTCGACTACACCTTC	CASRLHPTGGVDYTF
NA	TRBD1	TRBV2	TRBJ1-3	TGTGCCAGCAGCGACAGGGGGCCTGGAAACACCATATATTTT	CASSDRGPGNTIYF
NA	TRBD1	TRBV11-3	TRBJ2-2	TGTGCCAGCAGCTTATACGACAGGGTGACCGGGGAGCTGTTTTTT	CASSLYDRVTGELFF
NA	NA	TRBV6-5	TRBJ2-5	TGTGCCAGCAGTTACAGGAGAACGGAGACCCAGTACTTC	CASSYRRTETQYF
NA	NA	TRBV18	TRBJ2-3	TGTGCCAGCTCACCAACGTCAGGATCTACTAGCACAGATACGCAGTATTTT	CASSPTSGSTSTDTQYF
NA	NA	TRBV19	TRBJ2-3	TGTGCCAGTAGTAGGTCCGCGCGCACAGATACGCAGTATTTT	CASSRSARTDTQYF
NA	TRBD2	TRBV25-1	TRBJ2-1	TGTGCCAGCAGTGAATCCGTTCTAGCGGGAGGGCCCAGTGAGCAGTTCTTC	CASSESVLAGGPSEQFF
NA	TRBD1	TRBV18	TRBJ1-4	TGTGCCAGCTCGCGCAACAGGGGGCAAGGTGAAAAACTGTTTTTT	CASSRNRGQGEKLFF
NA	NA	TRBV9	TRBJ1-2	TGTGCCAGCAGCGGAGAGGGAAGCCTCTATGGCTACACCTTC	CASSGEGSLYGYTF
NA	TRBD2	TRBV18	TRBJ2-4	TGTGCCAGCTCACCCCGGACTAGCGGGAACATTCAGTACTTC	CASSPRTSGNIQYF
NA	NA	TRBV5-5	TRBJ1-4	TGTGCCAGCAGCCCCGGACAGATAACTAATGAAAAACTGTTTTTT	CASSPGQITNEKLFF
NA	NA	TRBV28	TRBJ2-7	TGTGCCAGCACTCGCTTAGCCTACGAGCAGTACTTC	CASTRLAYEQYF
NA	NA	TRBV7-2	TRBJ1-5	TGTGCCAGCAGCCCCCTTGATCAGCCCCAGCATTTT	CASSPLDQPQHF
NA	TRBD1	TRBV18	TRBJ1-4	TGTGCCAGCTCACCACCGAACTTAAGGACAGGGGAACTGTTTTTT	CASSPPNLRTGELFF
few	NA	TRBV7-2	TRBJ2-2	TGTGCCAGCAGCTGGACTGGGAGGCAGGCCGGGGAGCTGTTTTTT	CASSWTGRQAGELFF
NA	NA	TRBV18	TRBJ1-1	TGTGCCAGCTCACCACCATCAGGGTTGAACACTGAAGCTTTCTTT	CASSPPSGLNTEAFF
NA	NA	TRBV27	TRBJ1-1	TGTGCCAGCAGTTTCGAGGGGAACACTGAAGCTTTCTTT	CASSFEGNTEAFF
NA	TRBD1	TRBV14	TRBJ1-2	TGTGCCAGCAGCCAAGCGACCGGGACAGGTCCTAACTATGGCTACACCTTC	CASSQATGTGPNYGYTF
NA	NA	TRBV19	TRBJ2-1	TGTGCCAGCCGGACGGACTCGTCCTACAATGAGCAGTTCTTC	CASRTDSSYNEQFF
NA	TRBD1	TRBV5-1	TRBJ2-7	TGCGCCAGCAGCCTAACCTCCGGGACAGCAACTAACGAGCAGTACTTC	CASSLTSGTATNEQYF
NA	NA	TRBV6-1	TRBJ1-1	TGTGCCAGCAGTGAGTGGCAATTCGAAGCTTTCTTT	CASSEWQFEAFF
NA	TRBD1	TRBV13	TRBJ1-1	TGTGCCAGCAGCTTAACAGGGGTCACTGAAGCTTTCTTT	CASSLTGVTEAFF
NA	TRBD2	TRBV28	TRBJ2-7	TGTGCCAGCAGCCCCAGCGGGAGTCCCACCTACGAGCAGTACTTC	CASSPSGSPTYEQYF
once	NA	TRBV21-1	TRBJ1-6	TGTGCCAGCAGCAAAGAGAGTAAAACAGGGGGTAGTTCACCCCTCCACTTT	CASSKESKTGGSSPLHF
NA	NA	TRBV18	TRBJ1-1	TGTGCCAGCTCACCGGGGAGGGGGATGAACACTGAAGCTTTCTTT	CASSPGRGMNTEAFF
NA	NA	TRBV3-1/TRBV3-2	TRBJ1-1	TGTGCCAGCAGCCAAGGGTCTAACCTCTTGAACACTGAAGCTTTCTTT	CASSQGSNLLNTEAFF
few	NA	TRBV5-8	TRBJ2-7	TGTGCCAGCAGCTTCCAGGGCTACGAGCAGTACTTC	CASSFQGYEQYF
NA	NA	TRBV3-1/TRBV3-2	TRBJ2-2	TGTGCCAGCAGCTCCCAGCCGGGATCAATAACCGGGGAGCTGTTTTTT	CASSSQPGSITGELFF
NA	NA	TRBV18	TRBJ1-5	TGTGCCAGCTCTACAGAGAACAATCAGCCCCAGCATTTT	CASSTENNQPQHF
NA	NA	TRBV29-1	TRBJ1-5	TGCAGCGTTAAATGGGGCCAAGGACAGCCCCAGCATTTT	CSVKWGQGQPQHF
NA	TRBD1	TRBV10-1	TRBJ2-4	TGCGCCAACCCTGGACAGGGTAAAAACATTCAGTACTTC	CANPGQGKNIQYF